This T cell receptor beta chain derives from a study of cytomegalovirus exposure and HLA in healthy donors. On this clone itself: What it recognizes is unknown.

Overall study results and limits: Clonal expansion, a later analysis showed, was greater in HLA-associated TCR beta chains than in equally common others. Prior analysis indicated that the majority of TCR beta V segments exhibited productivity approximately 90% or approximately 30% of the time. Reportedly, diagnosis of cytomegalovirus status by the classifier showed high specificity and sensitivity.

Primers included in the PCR were 60 Vbeta and 13 Jbeta primers. Produced via immunoSEQ multiplex PCR; TCRdb's table is partial and in-frame only. This sample has 100,000 to 150,000 clones, with more than 60% found just once. The CDR3 has 14 amino acids. V lost 2 bases and J 1 base, leaving 6 bases between the germline ends. CDR1 is MNHNY, CDR2 SVGAGI, per germline (reference sequence). Sequenced: PBMCs. The chain links TRBV6-6 to TRBJ1-5, with TRBD1 as a possible D gene (6 bases). The clonotype comes from a woman in her thirties or forties in good health and CMV-seropositive. The CDR3 region has the DNA TGTGCCAGCAGTTACACAGGGAGCAATCAGCCCCAGCATTTT. Translated: CASSYTGSNQPQHF.